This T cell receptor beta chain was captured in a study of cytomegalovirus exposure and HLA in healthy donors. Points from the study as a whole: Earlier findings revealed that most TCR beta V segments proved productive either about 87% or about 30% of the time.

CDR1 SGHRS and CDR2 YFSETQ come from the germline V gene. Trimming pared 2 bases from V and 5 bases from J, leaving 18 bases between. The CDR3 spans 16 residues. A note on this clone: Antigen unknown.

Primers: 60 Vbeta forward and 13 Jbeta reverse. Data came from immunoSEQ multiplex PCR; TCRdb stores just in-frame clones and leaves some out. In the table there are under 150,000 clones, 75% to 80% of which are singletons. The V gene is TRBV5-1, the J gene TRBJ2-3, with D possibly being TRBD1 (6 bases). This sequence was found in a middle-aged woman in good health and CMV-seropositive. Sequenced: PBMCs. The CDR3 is CASSFGAMDRIDTQYF. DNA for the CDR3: TGCGCCAGCAGCTTTGGGGCAATGGACAGAATAGATACGCAGTATTTT.